This T cell receptor beta chain was sequenced in a study of somatic mutations in cytotoxic T cells in rheumatoid arthritis. Study-wide context: Flow cytometry sorted some V beta antibody-stained T-cell populations to nearly 100% purity, V beta1+ cells among them being sequenced for TCRB. Overall study results and limits: Patients with rheumatoid arthritis showed a slight underrepresentation of TRBV07, a finding that was never subjected to any adjustment for multiple comparisons. Neither rheumatoid arthritis patients nor age-matched healthy controls had significantly different CD8+ T-cell clonality from the other group.

CDR3 length: 13 amino acids. The V segment lost 6 bases and the J segment 4 bases; nucleotides outside the gene matches: 4. The V gene's germline CDR1 is MGHRA and CDR2 YSYEKL. Clones were read by immunoSEQ multiplex PCR, and TCRdb kept only the in-frame ones, dropping some. The sample holds roughly 13,000 clones, about 80% seen once. A remark on this clone: The antigen remains unidentified.

This receptor was identified in an adult with rheumatoid arthritis. The V call is TRBV4-1, the J call TRBJ1-2; 8 positions agree with TRBD1. Sequenced: CD8+ T cells sorted from blood. CDR3 nucleotides: TGCGCCAGCAGGCCGACAGGGGTCTATGGCTACACCTTC. This sequence encodes CASRPTGVYGYTF.